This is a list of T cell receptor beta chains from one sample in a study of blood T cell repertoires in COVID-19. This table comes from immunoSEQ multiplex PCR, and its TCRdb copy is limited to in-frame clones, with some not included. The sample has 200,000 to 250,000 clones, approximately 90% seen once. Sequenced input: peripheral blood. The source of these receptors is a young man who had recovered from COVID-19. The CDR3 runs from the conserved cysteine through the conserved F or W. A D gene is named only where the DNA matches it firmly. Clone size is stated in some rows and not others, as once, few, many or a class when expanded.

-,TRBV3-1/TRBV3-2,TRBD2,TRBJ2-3,CASSQDLRGGVTDTQYF,TGTGCCAGCAGCCAAGACCTGCGGGGGGGCGTAACAGATACGCAGTATTTT
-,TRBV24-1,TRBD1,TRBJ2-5,CATSVMGKDRPGKETQYF,TGTGCCACCAGTGTTATGGGAAAGGACAGGCCAGGGAAAGAGACCCAGTACTTC
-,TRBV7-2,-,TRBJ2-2,CASSTPNTGELFF,TGTGCCAGCAGCACACCGAACACCGGGGAGCTGTTTTTT
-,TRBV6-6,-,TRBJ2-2,CATRTPLRQTGELFF,TGTGCCACCAGGACCCCTTTGAGACAAACCGGGGAGCTGTTTTTT
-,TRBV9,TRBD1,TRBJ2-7,CASSVEAGGHTYEQYF,TGTGCCAGCAGCGTAGAAGCAGGGGGACACACCTACGAGCAGTACTTC
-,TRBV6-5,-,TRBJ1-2,CASSPVPAGGGYTF,TGTGCCAGCAGTCCCGTTCCGGCCGGGGGGGGCTACACCTTC
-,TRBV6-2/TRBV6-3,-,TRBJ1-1,CASSYRRKPEAFF,TGTGCCAGCAGTTATAGGAGGAAGCCTGAAGCTTTCTTT
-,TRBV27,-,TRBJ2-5,CASSPGNRRVETQYF,TGTGCCAGCAGTCCCGGGAACAGGAGGGTAGAGACCCAGTACTTC
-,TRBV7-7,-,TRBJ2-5,CASSLGAAQETQYF,TGTGCCAGCAGCTTAGGGGCAGCCCAAGAGACCCAGTACTTC
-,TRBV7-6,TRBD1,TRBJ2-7,CASSPRTGFVAYEQYF,TGTGCCAGCAGCCCCCGGACAGGGTTTGTAGCCTACGAGCAGTACTTC
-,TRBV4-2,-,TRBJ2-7,CASSQDPVPNEQYF,TGTGCCAGCAGCCAAGATCCGGTTCCTAACGAGCAGTACTTC
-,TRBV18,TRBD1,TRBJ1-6,CASSPIEGTGDSPLHF,TGTGCCAGCTCACCTATCGAAGGGACAGGGGATTCACCCCTCCACTTT
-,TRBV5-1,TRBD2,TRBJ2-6,CASSSGGSGANVLTF,TGCGCCAGCAGTTCCGGGGGGTCTGGGGCCAACGTCCTGACTTTC
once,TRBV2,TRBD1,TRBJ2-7,CASSGRTGSYEQYF,TGTGCCAGCAGTGGCCGGACAGGATCCTACGAGCAGTACTTC
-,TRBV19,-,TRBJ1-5,CASSWDIWSNQPQHF,TGTGCCAGTAGTTGGGACATCTGGAGCAATCAGCCCCAGCATTTT
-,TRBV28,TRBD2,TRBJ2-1,CASSLNPARGWLAGNNEQFF,TGTGCCAGCAGTTTAAATCCCGCCAGGGGATGGCTAGCGGGGAACAATGAGCAGTTCTTC
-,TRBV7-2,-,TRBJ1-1,CASSLEIGANTEAFF,TGTGCCAGCAGCTTAGAGATAGGAGCGAACACTGAAGCTTTCTTT
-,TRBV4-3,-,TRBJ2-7,CASSQDGREQYF,TGCGCCAGCAGCCAAGATGGGAGAGAGCAGTACTTC
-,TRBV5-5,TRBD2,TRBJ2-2,CASGSGGAGIGELFF,TGTGCCAGCGGTAGCGGGGGGGCCGGGATCGGGGAGCTGTTTTTT
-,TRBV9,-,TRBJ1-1,CASSVGGVSNTEAFF,TGTGCCAGCAGCGTAGGTGGAGTCTCGAACACTGAAGCTTTCTTT
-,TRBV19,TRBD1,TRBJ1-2,CATSPGQGPPAF,TGTGCCACCTCACCGGGACAGGGGCCTCCAGCCTTC
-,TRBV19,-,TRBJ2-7,CASSTTVSYEQYF,TGTGCCAGTAGTACGACTGTTTCCTACGAGCAGTACTTC
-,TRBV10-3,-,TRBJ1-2,CAIKIANYGYTF,TGTGCCATCAAAATAGCGAACTATGGCTACACCTTC
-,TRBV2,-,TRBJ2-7,CASSVGGREQYF,TGTGCCAGCAGTGTCGGAGGGCGCGAGCAGTACTTC
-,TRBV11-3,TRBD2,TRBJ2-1,CASSLLSAGGGNEQFF,TGTGCCAGCAGCTTATTGTCAGCGGGGGGCGGGAATGAGCAGTTCTTC
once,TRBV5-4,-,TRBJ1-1,CASSFSWGRANTEAFF,TGTGCCAGCAGCTTTAGTTGGGGCAGGGCGAACACTGAAGCTTTCTTT
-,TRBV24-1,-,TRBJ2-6,CATSDPGVPGANVLTF,TGTGCCACCAGTGACCCAGGGGTCCCCGGGGCCAACGTCCTGACTTTC
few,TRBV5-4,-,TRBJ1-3,CASSLAGLGNTIYF,TGTGCCAGCAGCTTGGCAGGGCTTGGAAACACCATATATTTT
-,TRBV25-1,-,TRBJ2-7,CASSRDGYEQYF,TGTGCCAGCAGTCGCGACGGGTACGAGCAGTACTTC
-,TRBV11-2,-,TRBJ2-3,CASSPNTDTQYF,TGTGCCAGCAGCCCTAACACAGATACGCAGTATTTT
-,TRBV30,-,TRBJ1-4,CASSRGAGEKLFF,TGTGCCTCTTCACGGGGGGCGGGTGAAAAACTGTTTTTT
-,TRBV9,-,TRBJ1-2,CASSVSGTGYGYTF,TGTGCCAGCAGCGTGTCAGGGACTGGCTATGGCTACACCTTC
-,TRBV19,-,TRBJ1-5,CASNSGDNQPQHF,TGTGCCAGTAACTCAGGCGACAATCAGCCCCAGCATTTT
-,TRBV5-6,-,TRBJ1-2,CASSLRGSFNYGYTF,TGTGCCAGCAGCTTAAGGGGGAGTTTCAACTATGGCTACACCTTC